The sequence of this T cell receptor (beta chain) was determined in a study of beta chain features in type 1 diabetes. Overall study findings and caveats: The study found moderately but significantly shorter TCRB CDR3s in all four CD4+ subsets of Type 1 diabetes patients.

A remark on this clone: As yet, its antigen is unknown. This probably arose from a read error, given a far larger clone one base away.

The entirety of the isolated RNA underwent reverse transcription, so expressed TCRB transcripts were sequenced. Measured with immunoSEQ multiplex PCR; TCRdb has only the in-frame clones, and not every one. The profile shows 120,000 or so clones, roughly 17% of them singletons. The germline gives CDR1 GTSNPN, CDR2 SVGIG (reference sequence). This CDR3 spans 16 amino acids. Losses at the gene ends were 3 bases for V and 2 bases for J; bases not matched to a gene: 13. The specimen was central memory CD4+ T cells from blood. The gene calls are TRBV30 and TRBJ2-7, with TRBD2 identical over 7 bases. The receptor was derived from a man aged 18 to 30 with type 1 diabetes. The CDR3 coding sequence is TGTGCCTGGAGGGTACACAAGGCTAGCGGCACCTACGAGCAGTACTTC. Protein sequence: CAWRVHKASGTYEQYF.